This T cell receptor (beta chain) comes out of a study of CD8 T cells in ankylosing spondylitis. Points from the study as a whole: The study looked at matched synovial fluid samples from ankylosing spondylitis patients. Disease-linked clones were reported to be significantly enriched there.

Quantitative molecular-barcoded 5'-RACE generated the TCR beta libraries. TCRdb recomputed calls from the 5' RACE reads with MiXCR, one row per CDR3 protein. The table has about 160,000 distinct CDR3 sequences, approximately 10% seen once. This clonotype showed up many times. Its antigen remains unidentified. There are 15 residues in the CDR3. With V trimmed by 6 bases and J by 6 bases, 11 bases remained unmatched. Germline V gives CDR1 DFQATT, CDR2 SNEGSKA (reference sequence). This sequence joins TRBV20-1 and TRBJ2-1, with 10 bases identical to TRBD1. This sequence was found in a female donor with ankylosing spondylitis or in good health (not recorded which). Sample: blood, either unsorted or a sorted T cell fraction (not recorded which). The CDR3 is CSAGASGQGINEQFF. The CDR3 coding sequence is TGCAGTGCCGGGGCCTCGGGACAGGGGATCAATGAGCAGTTCTTC.